These 2 T cell receptor beta chains share one sample of origin, sequenced in a study of blood T cell repertoires in COVID-19 (TCRdb year 2020). The library was produced with the immunoSEQ multiplex PCR assay. The source is immuneACCESS, and TCRdb retained only in-frame sequences with V and J called. Part of the clones is not carried over; for the studies checked, unresolved V genes explain less than half of this, and the remainder is unexplained. The sample table records 95,000 to 100,000 clones; about 87% of these occur just once. The ten biggest clones cover 4.2% of the sample. The sequencing input was peripheral blood. The origin of the receptors is a human donor with COVID-19, enrolled during active disease. The donor label of this sample is uncertain.

The chain employs TRBV5-5 and TRBJ1-1, with D perhaps TRBD1 (6 bases). Trimming shortened V by 2 bases and J by 3 bases, and 14 bases separated the two germline ends. CDR3 length: 15 residues. CDR1 is SGHKS, CDR2 YYEKEE, per germline (reference sequence). The CDR3 loop reads CASSFIRGWDTEAFF. DNA of the CDR3: TGTGCCAGCAGCTTCATCAGGGGTTGGGACACTGAAGCTTTCTTT.

This chain links TRBV5-1 with TRBJ2-5; a weak D match, TRBD2 (5 bases). The germline V and J ends were trimmed by 2 bases and 4 bases, with 12 bases remaining between them. CDR1 and CDR2 (germline): SGHRS, YFSETQ. The CDR3 loop spans 14 amino acids. CDR3 DNA sequence: TGCGCCAGCAGCTTCCTGGACTTCTCAGAGACCCAGTACTTC. This sequence encodes CASSFLDFSETQYF.